What follows is one TCR beta chain and its context. The specificity of this receptor is unknown. Qualities for individual bases were not recorded, and no much larger clone is one base off. Trimming takes 4 bases from V and 9 bases from J, and the germline ends sit 17 bases apart. The CDR3 measures 14 amino acids from cysteine to phenylalanine. The DNA shown is the 42-base CDR3, in frame from base 1. Sequences SGDLS (CDR1) and YYNGEE (CDR2) are obtained from the germline V gene. This record belongs to a study of Ad26.COV2.S vaccination and SARS-CoV-2 variants (dated by TCRdb to about 2021). Notes on the research overall: The specificity and breadth of SARS-CoV-2-reactive T cell receptors after Ad26.COV2.S vaccination were assessed by TCRbeta repertoire sequencing. A total of 32 samples were included in the TCR-sequenced set, comprising around 19 Ad26.COV2.S vaccine recipients, 5 placebo recipients and 8 SARS-CoV-2 convalescent individuals. The paper as a whole reports these results and caveats: Non-spike TCR breadth was comparable between vaccine and placebo recipients, consistent with the vaccine containing only spike. According to the authors, total T cell responses may have been underestimated by the TCR breadth and depth analyses. After vaccination, spike-specific CD8+ and CD4+ T cell responses were reported to show substantial breadth. Spike-specific TCR breadth was higher in Ad26.COV2.S recipients than in placebo recipients (P = 0.0014).

TCRbeta CDR3 regions were sequenced with the immunoSEQ Assay. After extraction, genomic DNA underwent amplification by bias-controlled multiplex PCR, followed by high-throughput sequencing. From the authors' description of their analysis: To quantify the absolute abundance of every unique TCRbeta CDR3 region, sequences were collapsed and filtered. Usable DNA was measured by amplifying reference genes present in all nucleated cells, and TCRbeta template counts were normalized to that usable DNA to estimate T cell fraction. Repertoire TCRs were annotated as SARS-CoV-2-specific when V gene, CDR3 amino acid sequence and J gene were exactly matched to a known reactive TCR set. MIRA supplied the reference SARS-CoV-2 TCR set, which was filtered for enrichment in COVID-19-positive ImmuneCODE repertoires so that public or cross-reactive TCRs were removed. Using the MIRA antigens, annotated TCRs were further analysed by specific ORF or by position within an ORF. Depth was the summed frequency of annotated unique rearrangements, while breadth was defined as annotated unique rearrangements over total unique productive rearrangements. Group comparisons of TCR breadth used two-sided Wilcoxon rank-sum tests. TCRdb re-hosts the immuneACCESS table, in-frame sequences only. Its copies lack some clones; in the studies checked, an unresolved V gene accounts for under half of them, and the cause for the rest is not known. For V, J and clone size, that table is used; D and trimming come from the DNA. This sample has some 180,000 clones in its table, and 70% to 90% of those were observed once. The top ten constitute 5% to 6.5% of the sample.

What this sample's time point label stands for: individuals recovered from natural SARS-CoV-2 infection. Here the sequenced sample was peripheral blood, taken after recovery from COVID-19. The origin of this receptor is a human donor who had recovered from COVID-19. This chain is built from TRBV9 and TRBJ2-1; the best D guess is TRBD2, with 5 bases matching. In nucleotides, the sequence is TGTGCCAGCAGCCCCATTCAGAGGGTTGCTGAGCAGTTCTTC. It codes for CASSPIQRVAEQFF.